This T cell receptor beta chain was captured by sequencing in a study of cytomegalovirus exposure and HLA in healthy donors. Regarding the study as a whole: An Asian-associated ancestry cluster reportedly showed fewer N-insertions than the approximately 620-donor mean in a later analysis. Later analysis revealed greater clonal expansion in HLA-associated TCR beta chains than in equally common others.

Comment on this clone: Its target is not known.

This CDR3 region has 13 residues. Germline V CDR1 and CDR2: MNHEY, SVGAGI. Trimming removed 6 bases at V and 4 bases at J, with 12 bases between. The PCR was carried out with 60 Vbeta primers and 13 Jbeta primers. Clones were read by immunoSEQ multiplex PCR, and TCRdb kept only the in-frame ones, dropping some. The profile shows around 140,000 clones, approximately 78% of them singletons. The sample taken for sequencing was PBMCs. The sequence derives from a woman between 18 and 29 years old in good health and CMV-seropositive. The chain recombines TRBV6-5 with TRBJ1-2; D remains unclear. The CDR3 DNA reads TGTGCCAGCAGACCTGACATACCCTATGGCTACACCTTC. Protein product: CASRPDIPYGYTF.